The clone carrying this T cell receptor beta chain came up many times. The target antigen is unknown. These data belong to a study of T cell repertoires in cytomegalovirus infection. CDR3 size: 13 residues. The V gene lost 2 bases and the J gene lost 5 bases, with 10 bases spanning the gap. Germline CDR1 reads SGHDN; CDR2 reads FVKESK. One entry per CDR3 protein, called by TCRdb with MiXCR from the reads. The sample has about 230,000 distinct CDR3 sequences, about 23% seen once. Study outcomes and limitations: Dominating the ex vivo response were HLA-C-restricted CMV-specific TCR beta clonotypes.

The chain has TRBV14 and TRBJ2-7; D not resolved. This receptor was identified in a human donor in good health (CMV status not recorded). Some clones in this sample may be carry-over from other donors' samples. Sample: CD8+ T cells from PBMCs. CDR3 sequence (DNA): TGTGCCAGCAGCCAACGTCGGGCCCACGAGCAGTACTTC. The encoded protein is CASSQRRAHEQYF. Supplemented by reference TRBV14 and TRBJ2-7, the full variable domain reads EAGVTQFPSHSVIEKGQTVTLRCDPISGHDNLYWYRRVMGKEIKFLLHFVKESKQDESGMPNNRFLAERTGGTYSTLKVQPAELEDSGVYFCASSQRRAHEQYFGPGTRLTVT.